The rows below give T cell receptor beta chains drawn from one sample of a study of early T cells in non-severe SARS-CoV-2 infection. From the 5' RACE reads, TCRdb called clonotypes with MiXCR, one entry per CDR3 protein. The sample lists 15,000 to 20,000 distinct CDR3 sequences; 4.5% to 6.5% were seen once. Source material: whole blood. The source is an adult who was a healthcare worker with PCR-confirmed SARS-CoV-2 infection or an uninfected control (not recorded which). Each CDR3 is given without its conserved first and last residue.

ASSRAHNEQF,TRBV7-9,TRBJ2-1
SARVRDTQY,TRBV20-1,TRBJ2-3
ASSGGREETQY,TRBV10-2,TRBJ2-5
AWRPGTGFSYEQY,TRBV30,TRBJ2-7
ASSLFPGDYNEQF,TRBV11-3,TRBJ2-1
ASSQVKSIQETQY,TRBV14,TRBJ2-5
SMTRGTGELF,TRBV29-1,TRBJ2-2
ASSPGPYEQY,TRBV19,TRBJ2-7
SARERENEQF,TRBV20-1,TRBJ2-1
ASSHPGQGYEQY,TRBV3-1,TRBJ2-7
ASSLSGQGDSGANVLT,TRBV28,TRBJ2-6
ASSLQLMNTEAF,TRBV5-1,TRBJ1-1
ASSLKQETQY,TRBV12-3/TRBV12-4,TRBJ2-5
ASSMAAGGPNEQF,TRBV21-1,TRBJ2-1
ASSFNSGRALEQY,TRBV7-9,TRBJ2-7
ASSLYLSNEQF,TRBV7-3,TRBJ2-1
ASSLVPSEEQF,TRBV5-4,TRBJ2-1
ASRPTPGNTEAF,TRBV6-6,TRBJ1-1
SGMGGDRDEQF,TRBV20-1,TRBJ2-1
ASSSGSLANTGELF,TRBV7-6,TRBJ2-2
SATDGRRSSYNEQF,TRBV20-1,TRBJ2-1
ASSFGGDTDTQY,TRBV7-3,TRBJ2-3
ASSFNAAGNEQF,TRBV5-1,TRBJ2-1
ASSPAVNTEAF,TRBV18,TRBJ1-1
AWSVPRTESNQPQH,TRBV30,TRBJ1-5
ASPRGGGHEQF,TRBV7-9,TRBJ2-1
ASSLGGNTEAF,TRBV11-2,TRBJ1-1
ASSYLTGTNEQF,TRBV6-5,TRBJ2-1
AWSGQLNSPLH,TRBV30,TRBJ1-6
SARTTGYGYT,TRBV20-1,TRBJ1-2
ASSPQDGYYGYT,TRBV28,TRBJ1-2
ASSSPDVVKGTEAF,TRBV7-9,TRBJ1-1
SARGRELDPYEQY,TRBV20-1,TRBJ2-7
SARGLRSPDTQY,TRBV20-1,TRBJ2-3
ASSLGTSGFSYEQY,TRBV7-2,TRBJ2-7
ASSHAGLAGDGDTQY,TRBV4-2,TRBJ2-3
ASSSWTSGDYNEQF,TRBV6-5,TRBJ2-1
ASSLPSGNTDTQY,TRBV28,TRBJ2-3
ASSEGGSGANVLT,TRBV6-1,TRBJ2-6
SAKGLAISTDTQY,TRBV20-1,TRBJ2-3
ASSSYSGGNYNEQF,TRBV7-8,TRBJ2-1
ASSLGYGGGSRRGETQY,TRBV28,TRBJ2-5
ASSDRRYEQY,TRBV7-2,TRBJ2-7
SARGLAFTGELF,TRBV29-1,TRBJ2-2
ASTAGGTARQF,TRBV12-3/TRBV12-4,TRBJ2-1
SVEGRGSSSYEQY,TRBV29-1,TRBJ2-7
SARPDRGRLSGANVLT,TRBV20-1,TRBJ2-6
ASSTGARGYT,TRBV12-3/TRBV12-4,TRBJ1-2
ASSEAASSYNEQF,TRBV5-1,TRBJ2-1
ASTKTGEQSYYQETQY,TRBV11-3,TRBJ2-5